Below are 4 T cell receptor beta chains sequenced from a single sample in a study of blood T cell repertoires in COVID-19. Sequenced by immunoSEQ multiplex PCR; TCRdb stores in-frame clones only, minus some. Of just over 250,000 clones in the sample, 80% to 95% were seen once. Specimen: peripheral blood. The receptors were gathered from a person aged 18 to 30 with COVID-19, enrolled during active disease.

The V and J genes are TRBV3-1 (or the pseudogene TRBV3-2) and TRBJ2-1; TRBD1 aligns across 9 bases. J was trimmed by 6 bases and V by 3 bases; bases with no gene match: 6. Germline V lookup: CDR1 LGHDT, CDR2 YNNKEL (reference sequence). This CDR3 is built from 15 residues. CDR3 region: CASSQLPGQGNEQFF. The CDR3 nucleotides read TGTGCCAGCAGCCAGCTTCCGGGACAGGGCAATGAGCAGTTCTTC.

The genes are TRBV28 and TRBJ1-1, with D uncertain. The CDR3 covers 12 residues. The V and J ends lost 3 bases and 6 bases respectively, with 8 bases between them. From germline, CDR1 is MDHEN and CDR2 SYDVKM. CDR3 bases: TGTGCCAGCAGTTTTGTGACTGCTGAAGCTTTCTTT. As protein: CASSFVTAEAFF.

The chain is built from TRBV2 and TRBJ1-6; a weak D match, TRBD1 (6 bases). The V and J ends lost 5 bases and 11 bases respectively, with 10 bases between them. The CDR3 is made up of 12 amino acids. The germline V gene has CDR1 SNHLY and CDR2 FYNNEI. CDR3 protein: CASSLQGPPLHF. The CDR3 DNA sequence: TGTGCCAGCAGTCTACAGGGCCCACCCCTCCACTTT.

The chain combines TRBV29-1 with TRBJ2-1; 13 nucleotides match TRBD2. Germline V lookup: CDR1 SQVTM, CDR2 ANQGSEA. This CDR3 has 14 residues. The V and J ends lost 6 bases and 5 bases, in that order; junction bases with no gene match: 4. As DNA, the CDR3 is TGCAGCGTCGACACTAGCGGGGGGGACAATGAGCAGTTCTTC. The encoded protein is CSVDTSGGDNEQFF.